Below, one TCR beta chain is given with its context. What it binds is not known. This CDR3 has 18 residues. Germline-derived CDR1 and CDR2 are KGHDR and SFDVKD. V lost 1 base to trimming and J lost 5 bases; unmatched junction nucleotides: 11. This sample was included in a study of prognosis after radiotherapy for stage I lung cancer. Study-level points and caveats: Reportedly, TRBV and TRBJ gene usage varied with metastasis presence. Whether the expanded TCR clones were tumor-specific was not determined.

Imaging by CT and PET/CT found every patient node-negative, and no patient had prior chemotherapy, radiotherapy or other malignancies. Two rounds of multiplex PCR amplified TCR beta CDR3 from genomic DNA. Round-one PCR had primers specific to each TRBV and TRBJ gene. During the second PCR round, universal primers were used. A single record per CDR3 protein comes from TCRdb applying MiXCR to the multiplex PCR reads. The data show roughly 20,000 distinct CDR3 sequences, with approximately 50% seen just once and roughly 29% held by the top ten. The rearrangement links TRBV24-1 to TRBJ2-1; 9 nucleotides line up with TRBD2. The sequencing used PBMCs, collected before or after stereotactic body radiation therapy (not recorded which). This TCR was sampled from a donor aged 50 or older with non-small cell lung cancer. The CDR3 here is CATSDFLGPGLANNEQFF. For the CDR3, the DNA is TGTGCCACCAGTGATTTTTTGGGCCCGGGACTAGCAAACAATGAGCAGTTCTTC.